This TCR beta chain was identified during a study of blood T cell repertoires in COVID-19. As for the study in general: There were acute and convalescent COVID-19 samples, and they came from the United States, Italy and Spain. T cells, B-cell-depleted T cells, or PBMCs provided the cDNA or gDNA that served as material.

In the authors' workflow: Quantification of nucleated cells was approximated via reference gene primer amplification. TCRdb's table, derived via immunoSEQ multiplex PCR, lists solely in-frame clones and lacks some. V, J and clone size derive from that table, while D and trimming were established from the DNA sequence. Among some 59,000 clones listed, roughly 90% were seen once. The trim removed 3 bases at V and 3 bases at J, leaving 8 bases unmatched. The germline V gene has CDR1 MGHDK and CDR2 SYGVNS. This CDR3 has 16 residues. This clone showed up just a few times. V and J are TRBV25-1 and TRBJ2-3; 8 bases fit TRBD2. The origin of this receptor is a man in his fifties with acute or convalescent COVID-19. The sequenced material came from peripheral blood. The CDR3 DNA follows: TGTGCCAGCAGTGAGAATCCGGCTAGCGGGACAGATACGCAGTATTTT. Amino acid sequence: CASSENPASGTDTQYF.